Below, 27 T cell receptor beta chains from the same sample are listed, as sequenced in a study of human T cells and chemical hapten exposure. Time point denoted: patch test 1, 2 weeks after DPC sensitization. Treatment in this sample: therapeutic diphenylcyclopropenone sensitization with weekly scalp DPC. Via MiXCR, TCRdb re-called the RACE reads, giving one row per CDR3 protein. The sample holds about 360,000 distinct CDR3 sequences, roughly 4.8% seen once. The source material was whole blood, sampled in connection with sensitization to the hapten diphenylcyclopropenone (DPC). The receptors were sampled from a woman between 45 and 65 years old with alopecia areata. Some clones in this sample may be carry-over from other donors' samples.

The sample holds a few counts of this clonotype. This chain connects TRBV7-9 to TRBJ2-3; D is perhaps TRBD1 (5 bases). The V and J ends lost 5 bases and 0 bases respectively, with 9 bases between them. Looked up from germline, CDR1 is SEHNR and CDR2 is FQNEAQ (reference sequence). The CDR3 is made up of 14 amino acids. The CDR3 spells CASSPRQSTDTQYF. Here the CDR3 DNA reads TGTGCCAGCAGCCCTAGACAGAGCACAGATACGCAGTATTTT.

This clonotype has at least ten counts. Germline is not matched at one junction end, which may reflect a read error. The chain joins TRBV24-1 to TRBJ2-1, with a tentative D call TRBD2 (5 bases). In germline, CDR1 is KGHDR, CDR2 SFDVKD. CDR3 length: 13 residues. The CDR3 region has the DNA TGTGCCACCAGTGATTCTCTAGCTGGTGCCTACCATTTC. Translated, it gives CATSDSLAGAYHF.

The chain combines TRBV5-1 with TRBJ1-4, with D hard to call. The CDR3 is 15 amino acids. Germline CDR1 and CDR2: SGHRS and YFSETQ. The ends were cut back, 0 bases at V and 7 bases at J, with 13 bases in the middle. The CDR3, as DNA: TGCGCCAGCAGCTTGGGAACGAGACAAAGTGAAAAACTGTTTTTT. This translates into CASSLGTRQSEKLFF.

This clonotype was found a few times. The chain combines TRBV3-1 with TRBJ1-5; D is uncertain. The germline V gene has CDR1 LGHDT and CDR2 YNNKEL (reference sequence). CDR3 length: 14 residues. Trimming left V 4 bases short and J 1 base short, with 8 bases between. The CDR3 spells CASSPGRSNQPQHF. The CDR3 DNA sequence: TGTGCCAGCAGCCCTGGACGGAGCAATCAGCCCCAGCATTTT.

This chain uses TRBV6-2 or TRBV6-3 with TRBJ2-1; D is undetermined. The CDR3 contains 13 residues. Deletions cut 6 bases from V and 7 bases from J, with 13 bases between. The V gene's germline CDR1 is MNHEY and CDR2 SVGEGT. CDR3 protein: CASRDPGVNEQFF. DNA of the CDR3: TGTGCCAGCAGAGATCCGGGTGTTAATGAGCAGTTCTTC.

The table lists this clonotype with many counts. V gene TRBV6-2 or TRBV6-3 combines with J gene TRBJ1-5; D not resolved. CDR3 length equals 16 residues. The V gene lost 6 bases and the J gene lost 1 base, with 16 bases spanning the gap. Per the germline V gene, CDR1 is MNHEY and CDR2 is SVGEGT. The CDR3 sequence is CASRPEGGASNQPQHF. In DNA, the CDR3 is TGTGCCAGCAGACCCGAGGGAGGTGCCAGCAATCAGCCCCAGCATTTT.

This clonotype was found many times. This chain's CDR3 is CASSLDRVGNQPQHF. The CDR3 nucleotides are TGTGCCAGCAGCTTAGACAGGGTCGGCAATCAGCCCCAGCATTTT. The V gene is TRBV7-9, the J gene TRBJ1-5; TRBD1 is a possible D gene (6 bases). The V gene lost 1 base and the J gene lost 2 bases, with 9 bases spanning the gap. There are 15 residues in the CDR3. Germline-derived CDR1 and CDR2 are SEHNR and FQNEAQ (reference sequence).

The chain combines TRBV28 with TRBJ2-3; the match to TRBD2 covers 10 bases. There are 18 residues in the CDR3. V was clipped by 3 bases and J by 6 bases; unmatched bases: 15. Germline V gives CDR1 MDHEN, CDR2 SYDVKM. CDR3 nucleotide sequence: TGTGCCAGCAGTTTGTGGAGCGGGAGGGCCAATCGGGGGGATACGCAGTATTTT. Amino acids: CASSLWSGRANRGDTQYF.

This clonotype was recorded at least ten times. The genes are TRBV5-1 and TRBJ1-3, with D uncertain. The V end lost 0 bases, the J end lost 0 bases, and 4 bases lay between the germline ends. This CDR3 is 14 amino acids long. The germline gives CDR1 SGHRS, CDR2 YFSETQ. The CDR3 nucleotides read TGCGCCAGCAGCTTGGCCAGCTCTGGAAACACCATATATTTT. As protein: CASSLASSGNTIYF.

V usage is TRBV6-6 and J usage is TRBJ2-6; TRBD2 is a possible D gene (6 bases). Germline V gene sequence: CDR1 MNHNY, CDR2 SVGAGI (reference sequence). The germline V and J ends were trimmed by 6 bases and 4 bases, with 19 bases remaining between them. This CDR3 comprises 17 residues. CDR3 region: CASSEPGTYGGANVLTF. CDR3 sequence (DNA): TGTGCCAGCAGCGAACCTGGGACTTATGGAGGGGCCAACGTCCTGACTTTC.

This clonotype was observed at least ten times. The chain has TRBV12-3 or TRBV12-4 and TRBJ1-5; D gene uncertain. The CDR3 totals 14 residues. Trimming left V 6 bases short and J 7 bases short, with 16 bases between. CDR3 sequence (DNA): TGTGCCAGCAGCCCCCCCGGTCGGGCGCAGCCCCAGCATTTT. Its protein product is CASSPPGRAQPQHF.

This clonotype was counted ten times or more. The V gene is TRBV11-2, the J gene TRBJ2-3; TRBD2 matches 14 bases. The CDR3 sequence is 19 residues long. V was pared by 5 bases and J by 2 bases, with 12 bases of the junction left unmatched. Germline CDR1 SGHAT, CDR2 FQNNGV. CDR3 in amino acids: CASSLPLPGLAGDTDTQYF. The CDR3 nucleotides are TGTGCCAGCAGCCTTCCCCTCCCGGGACTAGCGGGAGACACAGATACGCAGTATTTT.

The gene calls are TRBV27 and TRBJ2-7, with TRBD2 identical over 10 bases. J gave up 3 bases and V 6 bases, and 8 bases lay outside the gene matches. Germline-derived CDR1 and CDR2 are MNHEY and SMNVEV (reference sequence). This CDR3 comprises 15 residues. CDR3 DNA sequence: TGTGCCAGCAGAGCGTCAGCGGGAGGGCACTACGAGCAGTACTTC. Translating gives CASRASAGGHYEQYF.

There are many counts of this clonotype. The chain joins TRBV2 to TRBJ2-1; no clear D gene. This CDR3 contains 14 residues. V was pared by 2 bases and J by 8 bases, with 13 bases between. Germline values: CDR1 SNHLY, CDR2 FYNNEI. The CDR3 loop reads CASSEQAIADEQFF. CDR3 nucleotide sequence: TGTGCCAGCAGTGAACAGGCCATCGCTGATGAGCAGTTCTTC.

The J gene is TRBJ2-2, the V gene TRBV10-3; no reliable D call. Trimming pared 10 bases from V and 5 bases from J, leaving 8 bases between. In germline, CDR1 is ENHRY, CDR2 SYGVKD. CDR3 length: 11 amino acids. The DNA for the CDR3 is TGTGCCACCGGTCGTACCGGGGAGCTGTTTTTT. This encodes CATGRTGELFF.

This clonotype was counted ten times or more. The chain recombines TRBV10-3 with TRBJ2-7; D is perhaps TRBD1 (5 bases). The V end lost 3 bases, the J end lost 0 bases, and 9 bases lay between the germline ends. This CDR3 contains 14 residues. The V gene's germline CDR1 is ENHRY and CDR2 SYGVKD. CDR3: CAISDPGISYEQYF. DNA for the CDR3: TGTGCCATCAGTGATCCAGGGATCTCCTACGAGCAGTACTTC.

Regarding this clonotype: Just one base apart from a much larger clone, this may be a read error. This rearrangement joins TRBV27 to TRBJ2-3, with 9 bases that match TRBD1. V trimming: 5 bases; J trimming: 3 bases; junction bases outside the gene matches: 6. Germline CDR1 MNHEY, CDR2 SMNVEV (reference sequence). This CDR3 has 15 residues. This CDR3 reads CASSHGTGSTDTQYF. CDR3 nucleotide sequence: TGTGCCAGCAGTCACGGGACAGGGTCTACAGATACGCAGTATTTT.

The chain couples TRBV20-1 to TRBJ2-7; D might be TRBD1 (7 bases). Per the germline V gene, CDR1 is DFQATT and CDR2 is SNEGSKA (reference sequence). The CDR3 totals 15 residues. V lost 3 bases to trimming and J lost 5 bases, with 20 bases between them. CDR3: CSARGLGGGEDEQYF. In DNA form, the CDR3 reads TGCAGTGCTAGGGGCCTAGGAGGGGGCGAGGACGAGCAGTACTTC.

This clonotype was seen a few times. The rearrangement links TRBV6-6 to TRBJ2-5; D is tentatively TRBD1 or TRBD2 (6 bases each). This CDR3 comprises 15 residues. CDR1 and CDR2 (germline): MNHNY, SVGAGI (reference sequence). The V gene lost 5 bases and the J gene lost 5 bases, with 18 bases spanning the gap. CDR3 protein: CASSPLRGAEETQYF. The CDR3 bases are TGTGCCAGCAGTCCCCTTAGGGGGGCGGAGGAGACCCAGTACTTC.

This clonotype was detected only a few times. This sequence joins TRBV11-2 and TRBJ1-3; D might be TRBD1 (5 bases). Germline CDR1 reads SGHAT; CDR2 reads FQNNGV. V was shortened by 0 bases and J by 8 bases, with 11 bases between the two germline ends. CDR3 length: 14 amino acids. This CDR3 is CASSLEGVLHTIYF. CDR3 in DNA: TGTGCCAGCAGCTTAGAGGGGGTCCTACACACCATATATTTT.

This clonotype was found many times. Here the CDR3 reads CASSSDRRVEGTEAFF. The CDR3 coding sequence is TGTGCCAGCAGTTCGGACCGTCGGGTTGAGGGAACTGAAGCTTTCTTT. The chain couples TRBV12-3 or TRBV12-4 to TRBJ1-1; D is unresolved. This CDR3 has 16 residues. Trimming shortened V by 4 bases and J by 5 bases, and 20 bases separated the two germline ends.

This clonotype was detected only a few times. This chain uses TRBV29-1 with TRBJ2-4; D call uncertain. V was trimmed by 1 base and J by 7 bases, leaving 8 bases between them. Per germline, CDR1 SQVTM and CDR2 ANQGSEA. CDR3 length: 12 residues. CDR3 bases: TGCAGCGTTGAAGGCCCTCCCAACATTCAGTACTTC. Amino acid sequence: CSVEGPPNIQYF.

This clonotype was detected ten times or more. V and J are TRBV10-3 and TRBJ1-5; D perhaps matches TRBD1 (5 bases). V was pared by 2 bases and J by 1 base, with 15 bases between. This CDR3 has 17 amino acids. Germline CDR1 and CDR2: ENHRY and SYGVKD. The CDR3 DNA sequence: TGTGCCATCAGTGAGGGGTTGGGACGCACCAGCAATCAGCCCCAGCATTTT. Its protein is CAISEGLGRTSNQPQHF.

This clonotype was detected many times. The V and J genes are TRBV7-2 and TRBJ2-1; D is possibly TRBD2 (7 bases). CDR1 is SGHTA and CDR2 is FQGNSA in the germline V gene. The V and J ends lost 3 bases and 7 bases respectively, with 16 bases between them. This CDR3 comprises 15 residues. CDR3 nucleotide sequence: TGTGCCAGCAGCTTGGGGGGGGCCGGGATAAATGAGCAGTTCTTC. Protein: CASSLGGAGINEQFF. The full variable domain, rest sourced from reference TRBV7-2 and TRBJ2-1, is GAGVSQSPSNKVTEKGKDVELRCDPISGHTALYWYRQSLGQGLEFLIYFQGNSAPDKSGLPSDRFSAERTGGSVSTLTIQRTQQEDSAVYLCASSLGGAGINEQFFGPGTRLTVL.

This clonotype turned up a few times. An end of the junction differs from the germline gene, which may be a read error. V is TRBV5-1 and J is TRBJ2-7; no reliable D call. The CDR3 has 12 residues. Germline CDR1 is SGHRS and CDR2 is YFSETQ. The CDR3 coding sequence is TGCGCCAGCAGATTGGACGGGTACGAGCAGTACTTC. Translation: CASRLDGYEQYF.

This clonotype came up a few times. This chain links TRBV4-1 with TRBJ2-3; no reliable D call. The germline CDR1 and CDR2 sequences are MGHRA and YSYEKL. This CDR3 has 14 residues. Trimming left V 1 base short and J 0 bases short, with 5 bases between. The CDR3 region is CASSQAASTDTQYF. For the CDR3, the DNA is TGCGCCAGCAGCCAAGCCGCCAGCACAGATACGCAGTATTTT.

This clonotype was detected many times. The genes are TRBV19 and TRBJ2-7; 7 positions agree with TRBD1. This CDR3 is 16 amino acids long. V lost 4 bases, J lost 0 bases, and 9 bases stayed unmatched. Germline loops: CDR1 LNHDA, CDR2 SQIVND (reference sequence). The CDR3 nucleotides are TGTGCCAGTAGTACTTCACCGGGACAGCGCTCCTACGAGCAGTACTTC. Its protein product is CASSTSPGQRSYEQYF. The entire variable domain, with the rest obtained from reference TRBV19 and TRBJ2-7, is as follows: DGGITQSPKYLFRKEGQNVTLSCEQNLNHDAMYWYRQDPGQGLRLIYYSQIVNDFQKGDIAEGYSVSREKKESFPLTVTSAQKNPTAFYLCASSTSPGQRSYEQYFGPGTRLTVT.